Below are 9 T cell receptor beta chains sequenced from a single sample in a study of control samples from healthy donors and cancer patients. Assay used: immunoSEQ multiplex PCR; TCRdb lists only in-frame clones, some missing. The sample records fewer than 200,000 clones, 90% being singletons. The sequenced material came from blood. These receptor sequences come from a woman in her 50s in good health.

The chain recombines TRBV5-1 with TRBJ1-5, with 7 bases fitting TRBD1. The germline gives CDR1 SGHRS, CDR2 YFSETQ. V was pared by 5 bases and J by 2 bases, with 4 bases of the junction left unmatched. CDR3 length: 14 residues. CDR3 protein: CASRPTGGNQPQHF. The CDR3, as DNA: TGCGCCAGCAGACCAACAGGGGGCAATCAGCCCCAGCATTTT.

This clone was counted once. V usage is TRBV27 and J usage is TRBJ2-2; D is unclear. The germline CDR1 and CDR2 sequences are MNHEY and SMNVEV (reference sequence). Trimming left V 8 bases short and J 9 bases short, with 13 bases between. The CDR3 has 12 amino acids. The CDR3 loop is CASRTHTRELFF. In nucleotides, the CDR3 is TGTGCCAGCCGAACCCATACCAGGGAGCTGTTTTTT.

The V gene is TRBV9, the J gene TRBJ2-3, with a weak D call TRBD2 (6 bases). Germline loops: CDR1 SGDLS, CDR2 YYNGEE. Trimming took 0 bases from V and 6 from J, leaving 23 bases between them. CDR3 size: 18 residues. The CDR3 sequence is CASSVGGSGLLQADTQYF. For the CDR3, the DNA is TGTGCCAGCAGCGTAGGGGGGTCGGGACTCCTGCAGGCGGATACGCAGTATTTT.

A single count supports this clone. The V and J genes are TRBV7-9 and TRBJ1-2, with 8 bases aligning to TRBD1. The junction had 8 bases not matched to a gene; V was cut back by 4 bases and J by 7 bases. The V gene's germline CDR1 is SEHNR and CDR2 FQNEAQ (reference sequence). This CDR3 contains 14 residues. The CDR3 DNA reads TGTGCCAGCAGCTCCCTCGACAGGGGATCTGGCTACACCTTC. Protein: CASSSLDRGSGYTF.

The chain recombines TRBV7-2 with TRBJ1-3; possible D gene TRBD1, 5 bases. Trimming removed 5 bases from V and 0 bases from J, with 5 bases in between. CDR3 length: 13 amino acids. The germline CDR1 and CDR2 sequences are SGHTA and FQGNSA. The CDR3 loop reads CASSQGSGNTIYF. The CDR3 nucleotides read TGTGCCAGCAGCCAGGGCTCTGGAAACACCATATATTTT.

Only one count was recorded for this clone. The rearrangement joins TRBV28 to TRBJ2-1, with a weak D call TRBD2 (5 bases). The V end lost 2 bases, the J end lost 12 bases, and 23 bases lay between the germline ends. The CDR3 has 16 amino acids. The germline V gene encodes CDR1 MDHEN and CDR2 SYDVKM. The DNA for the CDR3 is TGTGCCAGCAGTTTAGGAGGCGGTGCAAGAGCCCCAGGGCAGTTCTTC. This sequence encodes CASSLGGGARAPGQFF. Full variable domain (remainder filled in from reference TRBV28 and TRBJ2-1): DVKVTQSSRYLVKRTGEKVFLECVQDMDHENMFWYRQDPGLGLRLIYFSYDVKMKEKGDIPEGYSVSREKKERFSLILESASTNQTSMYLCASSLGGGARAPGQFFGPGTRLTVL.

The J gene is TRBJ2-7, the V gene TRBV19, with 8 bases that match TRBD1. The V gene end was trimmed by 8 bases and the J gene end by 2 bases; junction bases not matched to a gene: 11. CDR1 and CDR2 (germline): LNHDA, SQIVND (reference sequence). The CDR3 has 15 residues. The CDR3 DNA is TGTGCCAGTCAAGACCGGGACAGGATACCCTACGAGCAGTACTTC. It yields the protein CASQDRDRIPYEQYF.

The gene calls are TRBV6-6 and TRBJ1-1; the D is unclear. Trimming left V 7 bases short and J 4 bases short, with 13 bases between. The CDR3 length is 13 residues. CDR1 is MNHNY and CDR2 is SVGAGI in the germline V gene (reference sequence). The CDR3 sequence: CASKRWEGTEAFF. The CDR3 DNA reads TGTGCCAGCAAAAGGTGGGAGGGCACTGAAGCTTTCTTT.

This clone was seen only a few times. The chain links TRBV21-1 to TRBJ1-1. TRBV21-1 is shown as a pseudogene. The CDR3 covers 15 residues. The CDR3 sequence: CASSQGGVLNTEAFF. In nucleotides, the CDR3 is TGTGCCAGCAGCCAGGGAGGGGTGCTGAACACTGAAGCTTTCTTT.